The 20 T cell receptor beta chains below come from one sample, sequenced in a study of PD-1 blockade in classical Hodgkin lymphoma. Every patient relapsed after autologous stem cell transplantation, and brentuximab vedotin exposure varied. The data were produced by immunoSEQ multiplex PCR, yet TCRdb's version contains in-frame clones alone and is incomplete. The table lists 35,000 or so clones, about 80% of them singletons, with about 15% in the top ten. Source: peripheral blood mononuclear cells (PBMCs), taken before the second cycle of nivolumab. These receptor sequences come from a human donor with classical Hodgkin lymphoma.

The chain couples TRBV19 to TRBJ2-5; tentative D call: TRBD1 (6 bases). The CDR3 covers 17 residues. V was shortened by 5 bases and J by 7 bases, with 26 bases between the two germline ends. Germline CDR1 reads LNHDA; CDR2 reads SQIVND (reference sequence). As DNA, the CDR3 is TGTGCCAGTAGTCCGTTAGATCCCGGATCCCGAGGGGGGACCCAGTACTTC. Encoded protein: CASSPLDPGSRGGTQYF.

This clone was recorded a few times. V and J are TRBV19 and TRBJ2-7; D unresolved. Germline CDR1 LNHDA, CDR2 SQIVND (reference sequence). This CDR3 comprises 15 residues. Trimming removed 3 bases from V and 0 bases from J, with 12 bases in between. Here the CDR3 DNA reads TGTGCCAGTAGTATGTCAGCTCTAAGCTCCTACGAGCAGTACTTC. This translates into CASSMSALSSYEQYF.

About this clone: A junction boundary mismatches the germline segment, possibly from a read error. The J gene is TRBJ2-1, the V gene TRBV19; D not certain. CDR1 and CDR2 from the germline V gene are LNHDA and SQIVND (reference sequence). This CDR3 comprises 13 residues. CDR3 sequence (DNA): TGTGCCAGTAGTATAAGTTGGACCCAAGGCTGGGTCTTC. Its protein is CASSISWTQGWVF.

The V and J genes are TRBV11-2 and TRBJ1-6; 9 positions match TRBD1. Germline lookup yields CDR1 SGHAT and CDR2 FQNNGV. V was pared by 2 bases and J by 10 bases, with 9 bases of the junction left unmatched. CDR3 length equals 16 residues. The CDR3 nucleotides read TGTGCCAGCAGCTTACCTCCGACAGGGGGAAACTCACCCCTCCACTTT. Translated: CASSLPPTGGNSPLHF.

V and J are TRBV27 and TRBJ1-6; D unresolved. V was cut by 7 bases and J by 7 bases, with 11 bases left in between. Germline assignment: CDR1 MNHEY and CDR2 SMNVEV (reference sequence). The CDR3 has 13 amino acids. The DNA for the CDR3 is TGTGCCAGCAAGGGAAGCCTCAATTCACCCCTCCACTTT. Translating gives CASKGSLNSPLHF.

V is TRBV7-2 and J is TRBJ1-2; D remains ambiguous. CDR1 SGHTA and CDR2 FQGNSA come from the germline V gene. Trimming pared 1 base from V and 0 bases from J, leaving 9 bases between. The CDR3 contains 15 residues. The CDR3 sequence: CASSLVGQSNYGYTF. CDR3 in DNA: TGTGCCAGCAGCTTAGTGGGTCAGTCTAACTATGGCTACACCTTC.

The chain combines TRBV10-1 with TRBJ1-2, with TRBD1 identical over 7 bases. This CDR3 has 15 amino acids. Germline CDR1 WNHNN, CDR2 SYGVQD (reference sequence). With V trimmed by 5 bases and J by 7 bases, 13 bases remained unmatched. CDR3 bases: TGCGCCAGCAGTTTGTCACAGGGGAGGATAGGTGGCTACACCTTC. This codes for CASSLSQGRIGGYTF.

The chain links TRBV5-1 to TRBJ2-6, with D unclear. This CDR3 is built from 14 residues. Per germline, CDR1 SGHRS and CDR2 YFSETQ. V lost 3 bases and J lost 0, with 4 bases in between. CDR3 residues: CASSSYSGANVLTF. The CDR3 DNA sequence: TGCGCCAGCAGCTCTTACTCTGGGGCCAACGTCCTGACTTTC.

DNA of the CDR3: TGTGCCAGCAGCCGGGACTTCAATCCCTACAATGAGCAGTTCTTC. It is translated as CASSRDFNPYNEQFF. The rearrangement uses TRBV27 and TRBJ2-1; tentatively, D is TRBD2 (6 bases). Germline V gene data show CDR1 as MNHEY and CDR2 as SMNVEV (reference sequence). This CDR3 is built from 15 residues. V lost 6 bases, J lost 2 bases, and 14 bases lay in between.

This clone was observed a single time. This chain connects TRBV14 to TRBJ1-1, with TRBD1 identical over 7 bases. Germline CDR1 is SGHDN and CDR2 is FVKESK. J lost 5 bases, V lost 5 bases, and 5 bases had no gene match. This CDR3 comprises 13 residues. The CDR3 reads CASSADRETEAFF. The CDR3 DNA sequence: TGTGCCAGCAGCGCCGACAGGGAGACTGAAGCTTTCTTT.

The J gene is TRBJ1-1, the V gene TRBV11-2; no reliable D call. CDR3 size: 12 residues. Per the germline V gene, CDR1 is SGHAT and CDR2 is FQNNGV. V shed 3 bases and J shed 5 bases, with 7 bases lying between them. The CDR3 region is CASSFEGTEAFF. The CDR3 DNA follows: TGTGCCAGCAGCTTCGAGGGTACTGAAGCTTTCTTT.

The V gene is TRBV2, the J gene TRBJ2-3, with D possibly being TRBD1 or TRBD2 (6 bases each). V was shortened by 0 bases and J by 1 base, with 14 bases between the two germline ends. There are 17 residues in the CDR3. Germline CDR1 SNHLY, CDR2 FYNNEI. The CDR3 sequence is CASSEAFRGRGTDTQYF. The CDR3 DNA is TGTGCCAGCAGTGAAGCCTTCCGGGGGCGAGGCACAGATACGCAGTATTTT.

The chain recombines TRBV6-4 with TRBJ1-6, with 7 bases matching TRBD1. V was clipped by 3 bases and J by 4 bases; unmatched bases: 0. The CDR3 extends over 14 amino acids. Germline lookup yields CDR1 MRHNA and CDR2 SNTAGT. The CDR3 DNA reads as TGTGCCAGCAGTGAACAGGGGTATAATTCACCCCTCCACTTT. This codes for CASSEQGYNSPLHF.

The genes are TRBV10-2 and TRBJ2-5; 12 bases map to TRBD2. The CDR3 runs 18 residues. Germline V lookup: CDR1 WSHSY, CDR2 SAAADI. The J segment lost 1 base and the V segment lost 2 bases, leaving 8 bases of the junction unmatched. The CDR3 nucleotides are TGCGCCAGCAGTGAGGTCCCCGGACTAGCGGGGCGCCAAGAGACCCAGTACTTC. Translation gives CASSEVPGLAGRQETQYF.

This clone was found once. The chain links TRBV7-2 to TRBJ2-7, with 7 bases identical to TRBD2. Germline values: CDR1 SGHTA, CDR2 FQGNSA. Trimming cost V 0 bases and J 2 bases; bases outside gene matches: 13. The CDR3 has 18 amino acids. In DNA form, the CDR3 reads TGTGCCAGCAGCTTAGCTGTGTCGGGGGAGACTAGCCCCTACGAGCAGTACTTC. Its translation is CASSLAVSGETSPYEQYF.

CDR3 coding DNA: TGCGCCAGCAGCGGGATCTCGAGCTCCTACAATGAGCAGTTCTTC. It yields the protein CASSGISSSYNEQFF. This chain uses TRBV5-1 with TRBJ2-1; D remains ambiguous. This CDR3 has 15 residues. From germline, CDR1 is SGHRS and CDR2 YFSETQ. V was cut by 4 bases and J by 0 bases, with 11 bases left in between. Using reference TRBV5-1 and TRBJ2-1 for the parts outside the CDR3, the full variable domain is KAGVTQTPRYLIKTRGQQVTLSCSPISGHRSVSWYQQTPGQGLQFLFEYFSETQRNKGNFPGRFSGRQFSNSRSEMNVSTLELGDSALYLCASSGISSSYNEQFFGPGTRLTVL.

The chain recombines TRBV20-1 with TRBJ1-4; possible D gene TRBD1, 5 bases. Germline CDR1 and CDR2: DFQATT and SNEGSKA (reference sequence). This CDR3 contains 11 residues. Between the trimmed V and J ends, which lost 5 bases and 8 bases, there was a span of 9 bases. The CDR3 here is CSASGDEKLFF. CDR3 nucleotides: TGCAGTGCTTCCGGGGACGAAAAACTGTTTTTT.

The V and J genes are TRBV6-5 and TRBJ1-1, with D maybe TRBD1 (5 bases). The CDR3 runs 14 residues. Germline assignment: CDR1 MNHEY and CDR2 SVGAGI. The V and J ends lost 4 bases and 5 bases respectively, with 14 bases between them. In DNA form, the CDR3 reads TGTGCCAGCAGTTGGGACTCCCCGGGAACTGAAGCTTTCTTT. As protein: CASSWDSPGTEAFF.

This sequence joins TRBV5-3 and TRBJ1-3; D is undetermined. TRBV5-3 is filed as an ORF, its function uncertain. V was trimmed by 0 bases and J by 2 bases, leaving 3 bases between them. The CDR3 runs to 13 residues. The CDR3, as DNA: TGTGCCAGAAGCTTGGGCCCTGGAAACACCATATATTTT. Translating it yields CARSLGPGNTIYF.

This clone was seen a few times. The chain uses TRBV7-2 and TRBJ1-5; 8 bases line up with TRBD1. CDR3 length: 15 amino acids. Looked up from germline, CDR1 is SGHTA and CDR2 is FQGNSA. V trimming: 0 bases; J trimming: 5 bases; junction bases outside the gene matches: 3. CDR3 DNA sequence: TGTGCCAGCAGCTTAGCCGGGACAGGATATCAGCCCCAGCATTTT. Residues: CASSLAGTGYQPQHF.